The present entry profiles one T cell receptor (beta chain) with its context. Its antigen is unknown. The data belong to a study of cytomegalovirus exposure and HLA in healthy donors. Study-wide results and limits: Presence/absence results assume similar sequencing depth per donor, which may not hold. Associated with cytomegalovirus, according to the listing, were 164 TCR beta chains.

This PCR relied on a set of 60 Vbeta primers and 13 Jbeta primers. Method: immunoSEQ multiplex PCR; TCRdb's copy keeps in-frame clones and lacks some. The sample lists approximately 140,000 clones, approximately 85% occurring once. J lost 2 bases, V lost 0 bases, and 4 bases had no gene match. CDR1 and CDR2 (germline): SGHAT, FQNNGV. This CDR3 contains 16 residues. Sequencing was carried out using PBMCs. This chain joins TRBV11-2 and TRBJ2-1; the match to TRBD2 covers 7 bases. The source of this sequence is a woman between 40 and 50 years old in good health and CMV-seronegative. The CDR3 region is CASSLDLSGTYNEQFF. The CDR3 DNA is TGTGCCAGCAGCTTAGATCTGAGCGGGACCTACAATGAGCAGTTCTTC. Supplemented by reference TRBV11-2 and TRBJ2-1, the full variable domain reads EAGVAQSPRYKIIEKRQSVAFWCNPISGHATLYWYQQILGQGPKLLIQFQNNGVVDDSQLPKDRFSAERLKGVDSTLKIQPAKLEDSAVYLCASSLDLSGTYNEQFFGPGTRLTVL.